This entry lists 27 T cell receptor beta chains sequenced from one sample in a study of T cells after yellow fever vaccination. MiXCR was run by TCRdb on the 5' RACE reads, yielding one entry per CDR3 protein. The data contain under 600,000 distinct CDR3 sequences, 13% of them singletons. The sample in question was PBMCs, obtained on the day of the yellow fever booster vaccination. The receptors derive from a man younger than 45 who received the YFV17D yellow fever vaccine.

V gene TRBV20-1 combines with J gene TRBJ2-5; 8 nucleotides align to TRBD2. The length of the CDR3 is 16 residues. Germline CDR1 DFQATT, CDR2 SNEGSKA (reference sequence). J was trimmed by 6 bases and V by 1 base; bases with no gene match: 13. In DNA, the CDR3 is TGCAGTGCTAGAGGACCGGGACTAGTCTGGTTTCAGACCCAGTACTTC. Its translation: CSARGPGLVWFQTQYF.

This clonotype appeared a few times. This sequence joins TRBV6-1 and TRBJ2-5; D remains unclear. Germline CDR1 is MNHNS and CDR2 is SASEGT. V was clipped by 3 bases and J by 1 base, with 9 bases between them. The CDR3 covers 14 residues. CDR3 nucleotides: TGTGCCAGCAGTGACGACCTTATCCAAGAGACCCAGTACTTC. Protein: CASSDDLIQETQYF.

This clonotype has just a few counts. This sequence joins TRBV7-8 and TRBJ1-1; D is undetermined. The germline V gene encodes CDR1 SGHVS and CDR2 FQNEAQ. V lost 5 bases and J lost 1, with 14 bases in between. The CDR3 runs 15 residues. The CDR3 DNA sequence: TGTGCCAGCAGCGTGGTAGGTTTATCGAACACTGAAGCTTTCTTT. Protein sequence: CASSVVGLSNTEAFF.

A note on this clonotype: At one boundary the junction diverges from the germline segment, which might be a read error. The rearrangement joins TRBV15 to TRBJ2-1; 11 nucleotides match TRBD2. The V gene's germline CDR1 is LNHNV and CDR2 YYDKDF (reference sequence). The CDR3 is 17 residues long. The CDR3 DNA follows: TGTGCCAGCAGCAGACCACTAGCGGGAGCGATGGGGAATGAGCAGTTCTTC. It yields the protein CASSRPLAGAMGNEQFF.

The chain recombines TRBV6-2 or TRBV6-3 with TRBJ2-7; the D gene is possibly TRBD2 (6 bases). This CDR3 region has 15 residues. Germline V gene data show CDR1 as MNHEY and CDR2 as SVGEGT. V was cut by 0 bases and J by 2 bases, with 11 bases left in between. The CDR3 sequence: CASSYSRDSTYEQYF. The DNA for the CDR3 is TGTGCCAGCAGTTACTCGAGGGACTCGACCTACGAGCAGTACTTC.

The rearrangement links TRBV9 to TRBJ1-1; 9 bases fit TRBD1. In germline, CDR1 is SGDLS, CDR2 YYNGEE. The J segment lost 7 bases and the V segment lost 0 bases, leaving 7 bases of the junction unmatched. The CDR3 runs 15 residues. The DNA for the CDR3 is TGTGCCAGCAGCGTAGCGGGGGACAGGGCAAATGAAGCTTTCTTT. Translation: CASSVAGDRANEAFF.

This clonotype was counted a few times. The chain carries TRBV20-1 and TRBJ1-5; 7 nucleotides line up with TRBD1. The germline V gene encodes CDR1 DFQATT and CDR2 SNEGSKA (reference sequence). The CDR3 is made up of 15 amino acids. The V segment lost 3 bases and the J segment 3 bases; nucleotides outside the gene matches: 8. DNA for the CDR3: TGCAGTGCTAGGCTTCGGGACAGTGCCAATCAGCCCCAGCATTTT. It specifies CSARLRDSANQPQHF.

At least ten counts were recorded for this clonotype. The genes are TRBV20-1 and TRBJ2-1; D is unclear. Trimming shortened V by 3 bases and J by 4 bases, and 7 bases separated the two germline ends. The germline CDR1 and CDR2 sequences are DFQATT and SNEGSKA (reference sequence). The CDR3 is made up of 12 amino acids. Here the CDR3 reads CSASRRYNEQFF. For the CDR3, the DNA is TGCAGTGCTAGCCGGAGATACAATGAGCAGTTCTTC.

Details on this clonotype: Compared with germline, one end of the junction differs, possibly owing to a read error. J is TRBJ2-1 and V is TRBV6-2 or TRBV6-3, with D tentatively TRBD1 (6 bases). This CDR3 region has 12 residues. The V gene's germline CDR1 is MNHEY and CDR2 SVGEGT. The CDR3, as DNA: TGTGTCAGCAGTCGACAGGTCAATGAGCAGTTCTTC. It yields the protein CVSSRQVNEQFF.

This clonotype has only a few counts. The chain is built from TRBV30 and TRBJ2-7; D gene ambiguous. CDR3 size: 13 residues. With 2 bases removed from V and 4 bases from J, the gap between germline ends came to 12 bases. Germline CDR1 is GTSNPN and CDR2 is SVGIG (reference sequence). CDR3 coding DNA: TGTGCCTGGAGTCCCCCGATTTTTTACGAGCAGTACTTC. Its protein is CAWSPPIFYEQYF.

The chain recombines TRBV4-1 with TRBJ2-1, with D perhaps given as TRBD1 or TRBD2 (5 bases each). Germline loops: CDR1 MGHRA, CDR2 YSYEKL. There are 15 residues in the CDR3. Trimming took off 6 bases at V and 9 bases at J, with 21 bases between the two ends. The CDR3 DNA follows: TGCGCCAGCAGTCCCGGGACCCAACCCGCGGGTGAGCAGTTCTTC. It specifies CASSPGTQPAGEQFF.

V usage is TRBV27 and J usage is TRBJ2-3; unclear D gene. The CDR3 is 14 residues long. Germline CDR1 MNHEY, CDR2 SMNVEV (reference sequence). Trimming took off 2 bases at V and 2 bases at J, with 8 bases between the two ends. The CDR3 bases are TGTGCCAGCAGTTTACTCCCGTACACAGATACGCAGTATTTT. Its protein is CASSLLPYTDTQYF.

The rearrangement joins TRBV12-3 or TRBV12-4 to TRBJ2-7, with D possibly TRBD2 on 6 matching bases. V was clipped by 6 bases and J by 1 base, with 13 bases between them. The CDR3 has 14 amino acids. Here the CDR3 reads CASRQGDSSYEQYF. The DNA for the CDR3 is TGTGCCAGCAGGCAAGGGGACTCTTCCTACGAGCAGTACTTC.

The sample holds a few counts of this clonotype. V is TRBV7-2 and J is TRBJ2-2; D is tentatively TRBD1 or TRBD2 (5 bases each). This CDR3 has 14 amino acids. Trimming stripped 3 bases from V and 6 bases from J, with 11 bases between. The germline V gene encodes CDR1 SGHTA and CDR2 FQGNSA. The CDR3 spells CASSFQGVAGELFF. CDR3 sequence (DNA): TGTGCCAGCAGCTTTCAGGGAGTCGCCGGGGAGCTGTTTTTT.

This clonotype has more than one count but fewer than ten. V gene TRBV5-1 combines with J gene TRBJ2-3, with a weak D call TRBD1 (5 bases). V was pared by 1 base and J by 9 bases, with 12 bases between. Germline-derived CDR1 and CDR2 are SGHRS and YFSETQ. The CDR3 spans 13 residues. The CDR3 sequence: CASSLPDRSTQYF. The CDR3 nucleotides read TGCGCCAGCAGCTTGCCCGACAGATCAACGCAGTATTTT.

This chain links TRBV6-2 or TRBV6-3 with TRBJ1-1, with 10 bases that match TRBD1. The CDR3 runs 15 residues. Germline values: CDR1 MNHEY, CDR2 SVGEGT. V dropped 10 bases and J dropped 0; count of bases not matched to a gene: 8. This CDR3 is CATRDRGFMNTEAFF. CDR3 sequence (DNA): TGTGCCACACGGGACAGGGGATTTATGAACACTGAAGCTTTCTTT.

This clonotype was counted a few times. The V gene is TRBV20-1, the J gene TRBJ2-3; D tentatively fits TRBD1 or TRBD2 (7 bases each). The V end was cut by 3 bases, the J end by 2 bases, with 18 bases between. The CDR3 loop spans 16 amino acids. CDR1 is DFQATT, CDR2 SNEGSKA, per germline (reference sequence). CDR3 bases: TGCAGTGCTAGTAGGGGGCTGAGCGGGGCCACAGATACGCAGTATTTT. Its protein product is CSASRGLSGATDTQYF.

This clonotype occurred a few times. The gene calls are TRBV7-2 and TRBJ2-3, with 7 bases aligning to TRBD2. Trimming took 1 base from V and 4 from J; bases not matched to a gene: 5. There are 15 residues in the CDR3. The germline V gene encodes CDR1 SGHTA and CDR2 FQGNSA. The CDR3 here is CASSLEGRVADTQYF. In DNA, the CDR3 is TGTGCCAGCAGCTTAGAAGGGAGGGTTGCAGATACGCAGTATTTT.

The rearrangement joins TRBV9 to TRBJ2-3; D is unresolved. The V and J ends lost 4 bases and 4 bases respectively, with 13 bases between them. CDR3 length: 14 residues. Germline lookup yields CDR1 SGDLS and CDR2 YYNGEE. The CDR3 coding sequence is TGTGCCAGCAGCCCTCGGATAGCCCCAGATACGCAGTATTTT. Translating gives CASSPRIAPDTQYF.

The sample holds many counts of this clonotype. The chain links TRBV5-1 to TRBJ2-1; TRBD2 might be the D (5 bases). CDR3 size: 16 residues. Germline V gives CDR1 SGHRS, CDR2 YFSETQ. V was pared by 4 bases and J by 0 bases, with 14 bases between. As DNA, the CDR3 is TGCGCCAGCAGCCAAAATGGGGAGAGCTCCTACAATGAGCAGTTCTTC. It encodes CASSQNGESSYNEQFF.

This rearrangement joins TRBV29-1 to TRBJ2-3; D may correspond to TRBD1 or TRBD2 (5 bases each). The germline V and J ends were trimmed by 6 bases and 6 bases, with 13 bases remaining between them. From germline, CDR1 is SQVTM and CDR2 ANQGSEA. This CDR3 has 12 amino acids. CDR3 residues: CSVSREGDTQYF. In DNA, the CDR3 is TGCAGCGTCTCGCGCGAGGGGGATACGCAGTATTTT.

At least ten counts were recorded for this clonotype. This chain joins TRBV7-2 and TRBJ2-1; D is possibly TRBD1 or TRBD2 (6 bases each). The germline CDR1 and CDR2 sequences are SGHTA and FQGNSA. Trimming took 1 base from V and 7 from J, leaving 11 bases between them. The CDR3 runs 14 residues. CDR3 amino acids: CASSLDVGGNEQFF. The CDR3 nucleotides read TGTGCCAGCAGCTTAGACGTAGGGGGGAATGAGCAGTTCTTC.

The table lists this clonotype with a few counts. This rearrangement joins TRBV28 to TRBJ2-5; the match to TRBD2 covers 16 bases. Germline CDR1 MDHEN, CDR2 SYDVKM. The junction had 7 bases not matched to a gene; V was cut back by 5 bases and J by 1 base. The CDR3 covers 18 residues. The chain's CDR3 is CASSRGLAGGPGQETQYF. CDR3 DNA: TGTGCCAGCAGTCGGGGACTAGCGGGAGGGCCGGGCCAAGAGACCCAGTACTTC.

This clonotype was detected only a few times. The genes are TRBV10-1 and TRBJ2-2; 9 nucleotides align to TRBD1. The CDR3 loop spans 15 amino acids. With 2 bases clipped from V and 5 bases from J, the junction kept 3 bases outside the gene matches. CDR1 is WNHNN and CDR2 is SYGVQD in the germline V gene (reference sequence). In DNA, the CDR3 is TGCGCCAGCAGTGAGAGGGACAGGGAAACCGGGGAGCTGTTTTTT. It specifies CASSERDRETGELFF.

This clonotype was counted between two and nine times. CDR3 sequence reads: CSVAGAGVTYNEQFF. The CDR3 DNA reads TGCAGCGTCGCCGGCGCAGGGGTAACCTACAATGAGCAGTTCTTC. The chain links TRBV29-1 to TRBJ2-1, with TRBD1 as a possible D gene (6 bases). The germline V gene has CDR1 SQVTM and CDR2 ANQGSEA. The germline V and J ends were trimmed by 6 bases and 2 bases, with 17 bases remaining between them. The CDR3 runs to 15 residues.

This clonotype has a handful of counts. For the CDR3, the DNA is TGTGCCAGCAGCCCTACGGGGGACCCAACCGACAATGAGCAGTTCTTC. Its translation: CASSPTGDPTDNEQFF. The chain uses TRBV5-6 and TRBJ2-1, with D maybe TRBD2 (6 bases). The CDR3 sequence is 16 residues long. Germline CDR1 and CDR2: SGHDT and YYEEEE. V was clipped by 4 bases and J by 5 bases, with 19 bases between them.

The rearrangement joins TRBV7-3 to TRBJ1-1; 10 bases agree with TRBD1. The CDR3 extends over 14 amino acids. The V gene end was trimmed by 1 base and the J gene end by 5 bases; junction bases not matched to a gene: 1. Germline V lookup: CDR1 SGHTA, CDR2 FQGTGA. CDR3 sequence (DNA): TGTGCCAGCAGCTTAAGGGACAGGGGTACTGAAGCTTTCTTT. This sequence encodes CASSLRDRGTEAFF.